Below are 16 T cell receptor beta chains sequenced from a single sample in a study of blood T cell repertoires in COVID-19. Produced via immunoSEQ multiplex PCR; TCRdb's table is partial and in-frame only. The sample lists 200,000 or so clones, about 83% occurring once. Source material: PBMCs or T cells enriched from blood (not recorded which). These receptors were collected from a woman between 50 and 59 years old who had been exposed to COVID-19.

The chain combines TRBV28 with TRBJ1-5, with no clear D. This CDR3 comprises 13 residues. The germline V gene has CDR1 MDHEN and CDR2 SYDVKM. With 7 bases removed from V and 1 base from J, the gap between germline ends came to 8 bases. CDR3 bases: TGTGCCAGCACCACGGGGAGCAATCAGCCCCAGCATTTT. This encodes CASTTGSNQPQHF.

This chain joins TRBV28 and TRBJ1-1; weak D call: TRBD1 (5 bases). Germline-derived CDR1 and CDR2 are MDHEN and SYDVKM. This CDR3 has 12 amino acids. V lost 4 bases, J lost 11 bases, and 14 bases lay in between. CDR3 DNA sequence: TGTGCCAGCAGTTATACAGGCAGCAGGGCTTTCTTT. The encoded protein is CASSYTGSRAFF.

V usage is TRBV27 and J usage is TRBJ2-3; D remains ambiguous. The V and J ends lost 3 bases and 5 bases respectively, with 6 bases between them. The germline V gene encodes CDR1 MNHEY and CDR2 SMNVEV (reference sequence). The CDR3 extends over 12 amino acids. CDR3: CASSFRGDTQYF. CDR3 nucleotide sequence: TGTGCCAGCAGTTTTAGAGGAGATACGCAGTATTTT.

The J gene is TRBJ2-2, the V gene TRBV3-1 (or the pseudogene TRBV3-2); D is unresolved. V lost 0 bases to trimming and J lost 7 bases, with 6 bases between them. CDR3 length equals 13 residues. The germline V gene has CDR1 LGHDT and CDR2 YNNKEL (reference sequence). The CDR3 sequence: CASSQDQIGELFF. CDR3 nucleotide sequence: TGTGCCAGCAGCCAAGACCAGATCGGGGAGCTGTTTTTT.

This CDR3 is CASSPRLTDTQYF. Written as DNA, the CDR3 is TGTGCCAGCAGCCCGAGACTCACAGATACGCAGTATTTT. The rearrangement links TRBV11-2 to TRBJ2-3; no definite D call. The CDR3 has 13 residues. V gave up 5 bases and J gave up 2 bases, with 8 bases separating them. CDR1 and CDR2 from the germline V gene are SGHAT and FQNNGV.

The table lists this clone with a few counts. The V call is TRBV5-4, the J call TRBJ1-2; 9 positions match TRBD1. Germline CDR1 SGHNT, CDR2 YYREEE (reference sequence). With V trimmed by 3 bases and J by 0 bases, 3 bases remained unmatched. The CDR3 spans 15 residues. The CDR3 nucleotides are TGTGCCAGCAGCTCGTACAGGGGGCCTAACTATGGCTACACCTTC. The encoded protein is CASSSYRGPNYGYTF. Complete variable domain (other parts from reference TRBV5-4 and TRBJ1-2): ETGVTQSPTHLIKTRGQQVTLRCSSQSGHNTVSWYQQALGQGPQFIFQYYREEENGRGNFPPRFSGLQFPNYSSELNVNALELDDSALYLCASSSYRGPNYGYTFGSGTRLTVV.

The genes are TRBV2 and TRBJ2-5; TRBD2 matches 7 bases. The junction had 2 bases not matched to a gene; V was cut back by 3 bases and J by 4 bases. This CDR3 is 13 amino acids long. Germline V lookup: CDR1 SNHLY, CDR2 FYNNEI. The CDR3 is CASSDAGVETQYF. Here the CDR3 DNA reads TGTGCCAGCAGTGACGCGGGGGTAGAGACCCAGTACTTC. Based on the CDR3 plus reference TRBV2 and TRBJ2-5, the full variable domain is EPEVTQTPSHQVTQMGQEVILRCVPISNHLYFYWYRQILGQKVEFLVSFYNNEISEKSEIFDDQFSVERPDGSNFTLKIRSTKLEDSAMYFCASSDAGVETQYFGPGTRLLVL.

The genes are TRBV6-6 and TRBJ1-2; TRBD1 might be the D (5 bases). V was shortened by 5 bases and J by 9 bases, with 22 bases between the two germline ends. There are 15 residues in the CDR3. The germline CDR1 and CDR2 sequences are MNHNY and SVGAGI (reference sequence). The CDR3 DNA is TGTGCCAGCAGTCTCGACGCGGGGCAGGGTGGCAGCTACACCTTC. Translation: CASSLDAGQGGSYTF.

The genes are TRBV5-1 and TRBJ2-7; 9 nucleotides line up with TRBD2. The CDR3 is 14 residues long. V lost 4 bases to trimming and J lost 2 bases; unmatched junction nucleotides: 4. Germline CDR1 SGHRS, CDR2 YFSETQ. This chain's CDR3 is CASSRLAAAYEQYF. CDR3 nucleotide sequence: TGCGCCAGCAGCCGACTAGCGGCGGCCTACGAGCAGTACTTC.

The J gene is TRBJ2-5, the V gene TRBV9; possibly TRBD1 for D (5 bases). Trimming took off 0 bases at V and 2 bases at J, with 11 bases between the two ends. CDR3 size: 15 residues. CDR1 is SGDLS, CDR2 YYNGEE, per germline. For the CDR3, the DNA is TGTGCCAGCAGCGTAGTATCTGGGGCTCAAGAGACCCAGTACTTC. It encodes CASSVVSGAQETQYF.

This chain joins TRBV11-1 and TRBJ1-3; TRBD1 might be the D (5 bases). The germline CDR1 and CDR2 sequences are SGHAT and FQDESV (reference sequence). Trimming pared 11 bases from V and 0 bases from J, leaving 14 bases between. This CDR3 is 14 amino acids long. CDR3 protein: CAAGGDSSGNTIYF. Here the CDR3 DNA reads TGTGCCGCCGGGGGGGATTCCTCTGGAAACACCATATATTTT. Combining the CDR3 with reference TRBV11-1 and TRBJ1-3 gives the whole variable domain EAEVAQSPRYKITEKSQAVAFWCDPISGHATLYWYRQILGQGPELLVQFQDESVVDDSQLPKDRFSAERLKGVDSTLKIQPAELGDSAMYLCAAGGDSSGNTIYFGEGSWLTVV.

The V call is TRBV18, the J call TRBJ1-6; TRBD1 might be the D (6 bases). CDR3 length: 13 amino acids. Trimming took off 2 bases at V and 8 bases at J, with 7 bases between the two ends. Germline-derived CDR1 and CDR2 are KGHSH and LQKENI. The CDR3 here is CASSPKGDSPLHF. The CDR3 nucleotides read TGTGCCAGCTCACCAAAGGGGGATTCACCCCTCCACTTT.

The V and J genes are TRBV11-2 and TRBJ2-1; D uncertain. The CDR3 is 12 amino acids. V was shortened by 5 bases and J by 7 bases, with 9 bases between the two germline ends. Germline V lookup: CDR1 SGHAT, CDR2 FQNNGV. The CDR3, as DNA: TGTGCCAGCAGCCGTTCACGGAATGAGCAGTTCTTC. Protein product: CASSRSRNEQFF.

This chain connects TRBV9 to TRBJ2-7, with D possibly being TRBD1 (6 bases). The V gene lost 3 bases and the J gene lost 7 bases, with 14 bases spanning the gap. From germline, CDR1 is SGDLS and CDR2 YYNGEE. The CDR3 totals 13 residues. The CDR3 protein is CASSAKDSREQYF. The CDR3 DNA is TGTGCCAGCAGCGCCAAGGACAGCAGGGAGCAGTACTTC.

The rearrangement links TRBV7-9 to TRBJ2-7; 7 nucleotides match TRBD1. The CDR3 contains 16 residues. The V and J ends lost 1 base and 3 bases, in that order; junction bases with no gene match: 9. The germline gives CDR1 SEHNR, CDR2 FQNEAQ (reference sequence). CDR3 nucleotide sequence: TGTGCCAGCAGCTTAGTTCCGGGACAGAACAACTACGAGCAGTACTTC. This encodes CASSLVPGQNNYEQYF.

The J gene is TRBJ2-7, the V gene TRBV2; D unclear. Germline lookup yields CDR1 SNHLY and CDR2 FYNNEI. CDR3 length equals 13 residues. Trimming took 8 bases from V and 3 from J, leaving 14 bases between them. CDR3 amino acids: CASRILPLYEQYF. The CDR3 DNA reads TGTGCCAGCCGAATACTTCCCCTCTACGAGCAGTACTTC.